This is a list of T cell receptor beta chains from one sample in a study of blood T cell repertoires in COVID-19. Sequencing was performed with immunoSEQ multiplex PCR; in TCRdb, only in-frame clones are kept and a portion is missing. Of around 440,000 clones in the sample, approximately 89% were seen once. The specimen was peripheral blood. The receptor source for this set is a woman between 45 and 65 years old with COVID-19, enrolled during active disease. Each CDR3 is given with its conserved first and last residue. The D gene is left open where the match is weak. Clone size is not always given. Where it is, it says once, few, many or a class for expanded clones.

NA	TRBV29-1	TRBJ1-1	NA	TGCAGCACTTATAGGAACACTGAAGCTTTCTTT	CSTYRNTEAFF
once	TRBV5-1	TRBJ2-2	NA	TGCGCCAGCAGCTTGGCTGTAGACACCGGGGAGCTGTTTTTT	CASSLAVDTGELFF
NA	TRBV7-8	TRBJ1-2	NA	TGTGCCAGCAGCTTAGCGCTGGTTGGGGGGTATGGCTACACCTTC	CASSLALVGGYGYTF
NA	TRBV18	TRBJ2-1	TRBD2	TGTGCCAGCTCACCCGAGCGGGGGGGGAATGAGCAGTTCTTC	CASSPERGGNEQFF
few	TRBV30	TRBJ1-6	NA	TGTGCCTGGAGTGTAGGGCAGGGTGCTTCACCCCTCCACTTT	CAWSVGQGASPLHF
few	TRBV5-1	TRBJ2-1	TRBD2	TGCGCCAGCAGCTTGGGTTCTAGCGGCTACAATGAGCAGTTCTTC	CASSLGSSGYNEQFF
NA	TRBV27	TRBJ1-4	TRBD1	TGTGCCAGCACCCAGGGGGCTGGGGAAAAACTGTTTTTT	CASTQGAGEKLFF
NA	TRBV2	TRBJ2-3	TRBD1	TGTGCCAGCAGACCGACAGGGGGCACAGATACGCAGTATTTT	CASRPTGGTDTQYF
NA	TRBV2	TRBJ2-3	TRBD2	TGTGCCAGCAGTGGGGGAGGGACTAGCGGTACAGATACGCAGTATTTT	CASSGGGTSGTDTQYF
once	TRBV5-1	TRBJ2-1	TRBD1	TGCGCCAGCAGCTTGGCCGGACAGGGGGATGAGCAGTTCTTC	CASSLAGQGDEQFF
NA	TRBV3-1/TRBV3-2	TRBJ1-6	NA	TGTGCCAGCAGCCAAGCTCGGGGAAATTCACCCCTCCACTTT	CASSQARGNSPLHF
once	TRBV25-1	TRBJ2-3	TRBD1	TGTGCCAGCAGTGTCCCTGGACAGGCGGTCACAGATACGCAGTATTTT	CASSVPGQAVTDTQYF
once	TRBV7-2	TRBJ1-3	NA	TGTGCCAGCAGCCCCGGTCCATTCCCCTCTGGAAACACCATATATTTT	CASSPGPFPSGNTIYF
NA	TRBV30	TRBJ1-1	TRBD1	TGTGCCTGGAGCCAGGGGGCGCGGGACACTGAAGCTTTCTTT	CAWSQGARDTEAFF
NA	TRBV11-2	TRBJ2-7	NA	TGTGCCAGCAGTGCGACCCCGGCGGGCGAGCAGTACTTC	CASSATPAGEQYF
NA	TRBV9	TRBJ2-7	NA	TGTGCCAGCAGCGTAGTGCCGGGGGGCCTCTACGAGCAGTACTTC	CASSVVPGGLYEQYF
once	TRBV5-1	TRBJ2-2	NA	TGCGCCAGCAGCTTCTTAGCGGAAACGAACACCGGGGAGCTGTTTTTT	CASSFLAETNTGELFF
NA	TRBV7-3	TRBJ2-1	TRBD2	TGTGCCAGCAGGCACCCGGGACTAGCGGTCTACAATGAGCAGTTCTTC	CASRHPGLAVYNEQFF
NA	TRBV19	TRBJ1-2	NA	TGTGCCAGTAGTATAGTCGGGGCTAACTATGGCTACACCTTC	CASSIVGANYGYTF
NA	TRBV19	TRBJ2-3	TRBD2	TGTGCCAGTTCCCGGACTAGCGGGGGGGCCGGAGATACGCAGTATTTT	CASSRTSGGAGDTQYF
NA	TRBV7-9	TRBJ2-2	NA	TGTGCCAGCAGCTCACAGGGATGGGAGCTGTTTTTT	CASSSQGWELFF
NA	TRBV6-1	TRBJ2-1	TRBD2	TGTGCCAGCAGTGAAACTCGGGGGGTGGGAAATGAGCAGTTCTTC	CASSETRGVGNEQFF
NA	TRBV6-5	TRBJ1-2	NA	TGTGCCAGCAGTTTAAAAGCAACGGTGGGCTACACCTTC	CASSLKATVGYTF
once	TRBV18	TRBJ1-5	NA	TGTGCCAGCTCACCAGTCAGTTTTACACCCCCCGAGCATTTT	CASSPVSFTPPEHF
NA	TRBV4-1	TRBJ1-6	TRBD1	TGCGCCAGCAGCCAGAGACAGGGTATCAATTCACCCCTCCACTTT	CASSQRQGINSPLHF
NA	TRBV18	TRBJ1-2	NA	TGTGCCAGCGCAAGTGGCTCTCAGTATGGCTACACCTTC	CASASGSQYGYTF
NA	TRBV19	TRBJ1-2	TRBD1	TGTGCCAGTAGTGTCAATCCGGGACAGGTAAACAGCTACACCTTC	CASSVNPGQVNSYTF
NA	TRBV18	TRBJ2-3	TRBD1	TGTGCCAGCTCGCAACCGGGACAGGGCAGCACAGATACGCAGTATTTT	CASSQPGQGSTDTQYF
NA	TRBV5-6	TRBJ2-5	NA	TGTGCCAGCAGCCCGGCCGGGACTCAAGGGCCTCAAGAGACCCAGTACTTC	CASSPAGTQGPQETQYF
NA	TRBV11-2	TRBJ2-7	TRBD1	TGTGCCAGCAGCCCCGGGACAGCGATTATCGGCGAGCAGTACTTC	CASSPGTAIIGEQYF
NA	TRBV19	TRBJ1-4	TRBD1	TGTGCCACCCGGGACAGGGGGCGAGATGAAAAACTGTTTTTT	CATRDRGRDEKLFF
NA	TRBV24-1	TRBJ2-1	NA	TGTGCCACCGCGCCCGCCGATAATGAGCAGTTCTTC	CATAPADNEQFF
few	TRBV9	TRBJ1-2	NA	TGTGCCAGCAGCGCCCCGTCTAACTATGGCTACACCTTC	CASSAPSNYGYTF
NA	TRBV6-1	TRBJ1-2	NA	TGTGCCAGCAGTGACCGGCAGGACTACACCTTC	CASSDRQDYTF
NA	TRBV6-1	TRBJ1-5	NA	TGTGCCAGCAGTGAACAGTACATAATCAATCAGCCCCAGCATTTT	CASSEQYIINQPQHF
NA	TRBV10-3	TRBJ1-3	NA	TGTGCCATCAGTGAAACAGGCCCGCTCTCTGGAAACACCATATATTTT	CAISETGPLSGNTIYF
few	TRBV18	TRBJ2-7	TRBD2	TGTGCCAGCTCACCACGAAGCGGGGACCACGAGCAGTACTTC	CASSPRSGDHEQYF
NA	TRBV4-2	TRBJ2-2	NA	TGTGCCAGCAGCCCCGACGGAGGGTCAGGGGAGCTGTTTTTT	CASSPDGGSGELFF
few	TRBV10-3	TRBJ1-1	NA	TGTGCCATCAGTAAACAGGCCCCCTCAGATACTGAAGCTTTCTTT	CAISKQAPSDTEAFF
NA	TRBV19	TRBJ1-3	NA	TGTGCCAGTTCCCCGACAGGTTCCTCTGGAAACACCATATATTTT	CASSPTGSSGNTIYF
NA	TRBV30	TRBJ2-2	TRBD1	TGTGCCTGGGGTCTTACCGGGACAGGGTATACCGGGGAGCTGTTTTTT	CAWGLTGTGYTGELFF
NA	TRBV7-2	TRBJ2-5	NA	TGTGCCAGCAGCCCTGTGCGGACTTCCTACCAAGAGACCCAGTACTTC	CASSPVRTSYQETQYF
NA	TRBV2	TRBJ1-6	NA	TGTGCCCCCCGGGGGTCCGTTAATTCACCCCTCCACTTT	CAPRGSVNSPLHF
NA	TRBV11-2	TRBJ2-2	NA	TGTGCCAGCAGCTTATCAGGGGCGGCCGGGGAGCTGTTTTTT	CASSLSGAAGELFF
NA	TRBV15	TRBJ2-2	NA	TGTGCCACCAGCCAGGCCATCACCGGGGAGCTGTTTTTT	CATSQAITGELFF
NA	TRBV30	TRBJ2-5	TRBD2	TGTGCCTGGAGTAGCGGGGGGATGGGTGAGACCCAGTACTTC	CAWSSGGMGETQYF
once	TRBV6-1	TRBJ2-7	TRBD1	TGTGCCAGCAGTGAAGTGTTCATGGGACAGGGCATACTCTACGAGCAGTACTTC	CASSEVFMGQGILYEQYF
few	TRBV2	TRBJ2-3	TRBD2	TGTGCCAGCAGAGGACTAGCGGGGGCCGCGCAGTATTTT	CASRGLAGAAQYF
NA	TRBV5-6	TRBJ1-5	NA	TGTGCCAGCAGCTTAGGAGGAGCCTCGCGGCCCCAGCATTTT	CASSLGGASRPQHF
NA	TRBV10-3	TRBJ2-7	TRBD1	TGTGCCATCAGTGCCGGGACAGGGCGCCCTCACGAGCAGTACTTC	CAISAGTGRPHEQYF
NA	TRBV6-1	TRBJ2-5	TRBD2	TGTGCCAGCAGTGAGGTCGGGACTAGGAGGGGAGAGACCCAGTACTTC	CASSEVGTRRGETQYF